This T cell receptor beta chain was identified during a study of blood T cell repertoires in COVID-19. Study summary: Samples taken during acute and convalescent COVID-19 were collected in the United States, Italy and Spain.

Profiled with immunoSEQ multiplex PCR; TCRdb holds only in-frame clones, not every one. The sample lists some 260,000 clones; around 84% were seen once. Donors were grouped by their self-reported clinical history. This CDR3 has 13 residues. Trimming left V 0 bases short and J 13 bases short, with 13 bases between. Germline CDR1 and CDR2: MNHEY and SMNVEV (reference sequence). The clonotype originates from a man aged 30 to 39 with acute COVID-19. V usage is TRBV27 and J usage is TRBJ2-1, with D tentatively TRBD1 (5 bases). The sequencing input was PBMCs or T cells enriched from blood (not recorded which). The CDR3 DNA follows: TGTGCCAGCAGTTTATCCTACGACAGCCTTCAGTTCTTC. It yields the protein CASSLSYDSLQFF.